This entry is about one TCR beta chain. This sample was included in a study of blood T cell repertoires in COVID-19. Trimming took off 3 bases at V and 0 bases at J, with 8 bases between the two ends. CDR1 and CDR2 from the germline V gene are LNHDA and SQIVND (reference sequence). The CDR3 loop spans 14 amino acids. Either two negative PCRs, clearance, or symptom resolution qualified Cohort 3 donors as recovered. Generated by immunoSEQ multiplex PCR, the TCRdb table keeps only in-frame clones and is missing some. The table shows some 290,000 clones, with roughly 86% occurring only once. This chain uses TRBV19 with TRBJ1-1; TRBD1 is a possible D gene (6 bases). The TCR was taken from a woman aged 30 to 39 who had recovered from COVID-19. Sequenced sample: PBMCs or T cells enriched from blood (not recorded which). The CDR3 DNA sequence: TGTGCCAGTAGTATGGACAGCTTGAACACTGAAGCTTTCTTT. Its translation: CASSMDSLNTEAFF. Combining the CDR3 with reference TRBV19 and TRBJ1-1 gives the whole variable domain DGGITQSPKYLFRKEGQNVTLSCEQNLNHDAMYWYRQDPGQGLRLIYYSQIVNDFQKGDIAEGYSVSREKKESFPLTVTSAQKNPTAFYLCASSMDSLNTEAFFGQGTRLTVV.